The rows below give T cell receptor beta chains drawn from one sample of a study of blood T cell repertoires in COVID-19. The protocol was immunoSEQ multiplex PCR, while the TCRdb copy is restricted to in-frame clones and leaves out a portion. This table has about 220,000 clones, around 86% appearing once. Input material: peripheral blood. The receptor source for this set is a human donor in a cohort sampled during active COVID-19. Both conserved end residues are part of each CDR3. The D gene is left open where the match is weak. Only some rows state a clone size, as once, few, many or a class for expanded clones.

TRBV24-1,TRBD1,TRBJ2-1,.,TGTGCCACCAGTGATTTGGCCGGGACAGAGGGGAATGAGCAGTTCTTC,CATSDLAGTEGNEQFF
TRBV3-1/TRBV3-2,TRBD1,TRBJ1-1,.,TGTGCCAGCAGCCACAGACAGGGCGGCACTGAAGCTTTCTTT,CASSHRQGGTEAFF
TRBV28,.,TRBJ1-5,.,TGTGCCAGCAGTTCACGGAATCAGCCCCAGCATTTT,CASSSRNQPQHF
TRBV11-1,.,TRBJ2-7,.,TGTGCCAGCAGCTTAAAACTAGCAGATCACGAGCAGTACTTC,CASSLKLADHEQYF
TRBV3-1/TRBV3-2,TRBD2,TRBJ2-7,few,TGTGCCAGCAGCCGCGAAGCGGGAAACTACGAGCAGTACTTC,CASSREAGNYEQYF
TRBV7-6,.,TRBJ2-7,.,TGTGCCAGCAGCTTAAGTGCGGGGTTCTCCTACGAGCAGTACTTC,CASSLSAGFSYEQYF
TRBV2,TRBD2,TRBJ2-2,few,TGTGCCAGCAGTAAGGGACTAGGCGGCACCGGGGAGCTGTTTTTT,CASSKGLGGTGELFF
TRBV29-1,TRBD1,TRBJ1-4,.,TGCAGCGTAGAACTCCCACCGGGACAGGGGGGCTATAATGAAAAACTGTTTTTT,CSVELPPGQGGYNEKLFF
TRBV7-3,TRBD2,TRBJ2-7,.,TGTGCCAGCAGCTTTAAAGCGGGAGGGTACGAGCAGTACTTC,CASSFKAGGYEQYF
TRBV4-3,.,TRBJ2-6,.,TGCGCCAGCGCGGGGCGGGGAAAAATCTCTGGGGCCAACGTCCTGACTTTC,CASAGRGKISGANVLTF
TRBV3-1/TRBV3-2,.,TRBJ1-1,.,TGTGCCAGCAGCCAGAAACAGGGCACTGAAGCTTTCTTT,CASSQKQGTEAFF
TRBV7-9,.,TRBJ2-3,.,TGTGCCAGCAGCCCCCGACAGAGGACCACAGATACGCAGTATTTT,CASSPRQRTTDTQYF
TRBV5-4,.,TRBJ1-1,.,TGTGCCAGCAGCTTATGGAGCGGGACTGAAGCTTTCTTT,CASSLWSGTEAFF
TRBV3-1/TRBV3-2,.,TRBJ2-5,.,TGTGCCAGCAGCCAAGAAGGGGGACGAAAAGAGACCCAGTACTTC,CASSQEGGRKETQYF
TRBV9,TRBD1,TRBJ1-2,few,TGTGCCAGCAGCTCCGGGACAGGGGCTACTGGCTACACCTTC,CASSSGTGATGYTF
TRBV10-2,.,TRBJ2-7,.,TGCGCCTGCGGGACGCGGTACGAGCAGTACTTC,CACGTRYEQYF
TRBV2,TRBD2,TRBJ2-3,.,TGTGCCAGCAGTGAGATGGGGGGGTCGGCAGATACGCAGTATTTT,CASSEMGGSADTQYF
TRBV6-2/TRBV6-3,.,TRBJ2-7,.,TGTGCCAGCAGTTACAATCCGGTCTCCTACGAGCAGTACTTC,CASSYNPVSYEQYF